The clone carrying this TCR beta chain was seen only once. This sample stems from a study of control samples from healthy donors and cancer patients. Per the germline V gene, CDR1 is LNHDA and CDR2 is SQIVND (reference sequence). J gave up 4 bases and V 6 bases, and 9 bases lay outside the gene matches. This CDR3 spans 15 amino acids. TCRdb keeps only in-frame clones here, not all; method: immunoSEQ multiplex PCR. The top ten clones hold less than 15% of a sample with 90,000 to 110,000 clones, under 90% of them seen once. This sequence was found in a woman aged 45-59 years in good health. The material sequenced was blood. The chain is built from TRBV19 and TRBJ2-7, with 10 positions matching TRBD1. The CDR3 nucleotides read TGTGCCAGTAGCCAACTTCGGGACAGGGGATACGAGCAGTACTTC. Encoded protein: CASSQLRDRGYEQYF.